This record looks at one TCR beta chain sequence and its context. What it binds is unknown. Per the germline V gene, CDR1 is MDHEN and CDR2 is SYDVKM. J was trimmed by 7 bases and V by 9 bases; bases with no gene match: 16. The CDR3 contains 15 residues. These data originate in a study of shared clonotypes between healthy human individuals. Study-wide results and caveats: Shared clonotypes across all four donors exceeded non-shared ones in generation probability.

Naive CD8 cells, CD45RO-negative and positively selected for CCR7, excluded terminally differentiated effector memory CD45RA+ cells. The repertoire was sequenced with immunoSEQ multiplex PCR; TCRdb's copy has only in-frame clones and lacks some. The data show about 2.1 million clones, about 92% seen once. The sequence was obtained from a man between 18 and 29 years old in good health. Some clones in this sample may be carry-over from other donors' samples. The chain joins TRBV28 to TRBJ2-3; the match to TRBD2 covers 7 bases. Sequenced input: naive CD8+ T cells from PBMCs. The CDR3 DNA is TGTGCCAGTACTTTCGGGACTACCCCCGGGAATACGCAGTATTTT. It specifies CASTFGTTPGNTQYF.